This T cell receptor (beta chain) stems from a study of identifying expanded T cells in peripheral blood. Overall study results and limits: About 1.2 clones differed between technical replicates, versus approximately 17 and 20 over time.

This table comes from immunoSEQ multiplex PCR, and its TCRdb copy is limited to in-frame clones, with some not included. The sample carries roughly 78,000 clones, roughly 90% recorded once. As regards this clone: No antigen is known for it.

Healthy donors had no documented immune events, such as infections, while sampled. The TCR sequence derives from a person aged 18 to 70 in good health. What was sequenced was blood.

The CDR3: CASRATGSYNEQFF. CDR3 bases: TGTGCCAGCAGAGCTACCGGGTCCTACAATGAGCAGTTCTTC. The chain recombines TRBV13 with TRBJ2-1; D call uncertain. Germline CDR1 reads PRHDT; CDR2 reads FYEKMQ (reference sequence). Trimming took off 6 bases at V and 1 base at J, with 10 bases between the two ends. The CDR3 runs 14 residues.